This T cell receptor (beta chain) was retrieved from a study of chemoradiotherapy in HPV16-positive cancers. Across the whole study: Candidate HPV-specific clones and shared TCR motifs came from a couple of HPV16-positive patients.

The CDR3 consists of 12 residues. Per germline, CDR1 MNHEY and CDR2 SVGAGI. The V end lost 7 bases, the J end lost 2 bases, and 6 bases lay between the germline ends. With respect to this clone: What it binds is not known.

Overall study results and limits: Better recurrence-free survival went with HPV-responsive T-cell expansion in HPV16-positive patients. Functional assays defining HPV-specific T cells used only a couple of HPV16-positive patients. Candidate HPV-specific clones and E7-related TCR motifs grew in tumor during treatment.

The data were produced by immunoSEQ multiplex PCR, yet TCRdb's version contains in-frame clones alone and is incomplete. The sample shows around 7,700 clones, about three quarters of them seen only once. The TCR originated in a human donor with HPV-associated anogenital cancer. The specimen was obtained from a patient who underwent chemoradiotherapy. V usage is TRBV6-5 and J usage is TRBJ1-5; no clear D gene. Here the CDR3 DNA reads TGTGCCAGCACCTCCGGCAATCAGCCCCAGCATTTT. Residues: CASTSGNQPQHF.